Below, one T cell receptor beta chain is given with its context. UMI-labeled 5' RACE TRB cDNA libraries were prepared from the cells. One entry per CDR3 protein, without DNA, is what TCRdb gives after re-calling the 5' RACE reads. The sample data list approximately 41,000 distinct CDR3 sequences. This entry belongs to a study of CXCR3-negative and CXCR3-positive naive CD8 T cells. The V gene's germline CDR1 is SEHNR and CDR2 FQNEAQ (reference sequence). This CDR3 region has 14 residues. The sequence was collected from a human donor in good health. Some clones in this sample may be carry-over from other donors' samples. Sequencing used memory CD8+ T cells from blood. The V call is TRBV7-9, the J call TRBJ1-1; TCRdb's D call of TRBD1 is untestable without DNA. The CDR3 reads CASSIQGWNTEAFF.